The 24 T cell receptor beta chains listed next were all sequenced from one sample in a study of OX40 agonist ivuxolimab in advanced cancers. Profiled with immunoSEQ multiplex PCR; TCRdb holds only in-frame clones, not every one. The sample has 57,000 or so clones, about 84% seen once; the top ten hold approximately 2.6%. Sample: CD4+ or CD8+ T cells sorted from blood, taken in a trial of the OX40 agonist ivuxolimab. The receptors were gathered from an adult with an advanced solid tumor such as melanoma, head and neck, liver or kidney cancer.

The V call is TRBV6-5, the J call TRBJ1-4, with D possibly matching TRBD1 (6 bases). The germline gives CDR1 MNHEY, CDR2 SVGAGI. V gave up 6 bases and J gave up 0 bases, with 8 bases separating them. The CDR3 totals 14 residues. CDR3 amino acids: CASSRTATNEKLFF. In DNA, the CDR3 is TGTGCCAGCAGCCGGACAGCAACTAATGAAAAACTGTTTTTT.

The chain joins TRBV5-1 to TRBJ2-1; D is perhaps TRBD1 (5 bases). Trimming stripped 2 bases from V and 6 bases from J, with 9 bases between. Germline CDR1 SGHRS, CDR2 YFSETQ. The CDR3 spans 13 residues. The CDR3 loop reads CASSFQGSNEQFF. CDR3 sequence (DNA): TGCGCCAGCAGCTTCCAGGGTTCCAATGAGCAGTTCTTC.

The chain employs TRBV6-5 and TRBJ1-5; D is ambiguous. The CDR3 spans 14 residues. Germline V CDR1 and CDR2: MNHEY, SVGAGI. V was trimmed by 5 bases and J by 6 bases, leaving 14 bases between them. The CDR3 spells CASSEVIRVQPQHF. The DNA for the CDR3 is TGTGCCAGCAGTGAAGTTATACGGGTTCAGCCCCAGCATTTT.

The chain is built from TRBV5-1 and TRBJ1-4; 10 nucleotides match TRBD1. Germline trimming cut 0 bases from V and 5 bases from J; bases unmatched to any gene: 7. The germline CDR1 and CDR2 sequences are SGHRS and YFSETQ. The CDR3 covers 17 residues. The CDR3 sequence: CASSLGLSGQGNEKLFF. The CDR3 DNA reads as TGCGCCAGCAGCTTGGGACTGTCGGGACAGGGGAATGAAAAACTGTTTTTT.

The chain couples TRBV27 to TRBJ1-6, with D possibly matching TRBD1 (5 bases). The V and J ends lost 0 bases and 9 bases respectively, with 18 bases between them. The germline V gene encodes CDR1 MNHEY and CDR2 SMNVEV (reference sequence). The CDR3 sequence is 17 residues long. CDR3 nucleotide sequence: TGTGCCAGCAGTTTATCGGCCCCCGACAGTTTGGGTTCACCCCTCCACTTT. Protein product: CASSLSAPDSLGSPLHF.

J is TRBJ2-1 and V is TRBV29-1; 11 bases align to TRBD2. Germline V lookup: CDR1 SQVTM, CDR2 ANQGSEA. The trim removed 5 bases at V and 4 bases at J, leaving 7 bases unmatched. This CDR3 is built from 15 residues. The CDR3 coding sequence is TGCAGCGTTTCAGGGACTAGCGGAATATACAATGAGCAGTTCTTC. Amino acids: CSVSGTSGIYNEQFF.

The chain has TRBV6-1 and TRBJ2-1, with D unclear. Germline values: CDR1 MNHNS, CDR2 SASEGT. Trimming cost V 8 bases and J 4 bases, with 9 bases left between them. This CDR3 region has 12 residues. Here the CDR3 reads CASGEAYNEQFF. CDR3 in DNA: TGTGCCAGCGGAGAAGCGTACAATGAGCAGTTCTTC.

The gene calls are TRBV5-4 and TRBJ1-5, with D maybe TRBD1 (6 bases). Germline V gene data show CDR1 as SGHNT and CDR2 as YYREEE (reference sequence). The CDR3 spans 15 residues. V gave up 0 bases and J gave up 6 bases, with 13 bases separating them. CDR3 coding DNA: TGTGCCAGCAGCTTGGGAGCAGGGGAATCTCAGCCCCAGCATTTT. As protein: CASSLGAGESQPQHF.

This sequence joins TRBV15 and TRBJ2-6, with TRBD1 matching 10 bases. The junction had 7 bases not matched to a gene; V was cut back by 1 base and J by 4 bases. CDR3 size: 18 residues. The V gene's germline CDR1 is LNHNV and CDR2 YYDKDF (reference sequence). In DNA, the CDR3 is TGTGCCACCAGCAGAGGGCGACAGGGGGCGCCAGGGGCCAACGTCCTGACTTTC. Amino acids: CATSRGRQGAPGANVLTF.

V and J are TRBV7-2 and TRBJ2-3; 8 bases align to TRBD2. After removal of 2 bases from V and 2 bases from J, the junction contained 6 bases not matched to a gene. Looked up from germline, CDR1 is SGHTA and CDR2 is FQGNSA. CDR3 length: 16 residues. The CDR3 DNA reads TGTGCCAGCAGCTTAAGTTCAGCGGGGGTCACAGATACGCAGTATTTT. Residues: CASSLSSAGVTDTQYF.

Concerning this clone itself: At one boundary the junction diverges from the germline segment, which might be a read error. The rearrangement links TRBV7-7 to TRBJ2-5, with D tentatively TRBD1 or TRBD2 (5 bases each). This CDR3 is built from 14 residues. Germline V gene lookup returns CDR1 SSHAT and CDR2 FNYEAQ (reference sequence). The CDR3 reads CASSLTGTKETQYF. The CDR3 DNA sequence: TGTGCTAGCAGCTTAACCGGGACCAAAGAGACCCAGTACTTC.

The chain employs TRBV5-4 and TRBJ2-1; D remains ambiguous. There are 13 residues in the CDR3. Deletions cut 4 bases from V and 0 bases from J, with 5 bases between. Germline V CDR1 and CDR2: SGHNT, YYREEE (reference sequence). In DNA form, the CDR3 reads TGTGCCAGCAGCCCCAGCTCCTACAATGAGCAGTTCTTC. It translates to CASSPSSYNEQFF.

The chain links TRBV30 to TRBJ2-5, with 10 bases matching TRBD2. Per the germline V gene, CDR1 is GTSNPN and CDR2 is SVGIG (reference sequence). V was clipped by 5 bases and J by 4 bases; unmatched bases: 1. The CDR3 is 12 residues long. CDR3 nucleotides: TGTGCCTGGGCTAGCGGGGGAGAGACCCAGTACTTC. Its translation is CAWASGGETQYF.

The chain uses TRBV4-2 and TRBJ2-3, with D tentatively TRBD1 (6 bases). CDR1 is LGHNA, CDR2 YNFKEQ, per germline. The V end was cut by 5 bases, the J end by 3 bases, with 15 bases between. CDR3 length: 15 amino acids. CDR3 protein: CASSGGARWTDTQYF. As DNA, the CDR3 is TGTGCCAGCAGCGGGGGCGCTAGATGGACAGATACGCAGTATTTT.

The table lists this clone with a count of one. The chain employs TRBV19 and TRBJ2-2, with D possibly matching TRBD1 (5 bases). Germline lookup yields CDR1 LNHDA and CDR2 SQIVND (reference sequence). The CDR3 length is 15 residues. Trimming shortened V by 3 bases and J by 7 bases, and 15 bases separated the two germline ends. In DNA form, the CDR3 reads TGTGCCAGTAGTATTCCTGGCAGGGCAAACGGGGAGCTGTTTTTT. Protein: CASSIPGRANGELFF.

This clone was recorded a few times. V gene TRBV6-6 combines with J gene TRBJ1-5; no definite D call. The CDR3 loop spans 15 amino acids. The germline V gene encodes CDR1 MNHNY and CDR2 SVGAGI (reference sequence). V dropped 0 bases and J dropped 2 bases, with 8 bases sitting between them. For the CDR3, the DNA is TGTGCCAGCAGTTACTCGACGCACGGCAATCAGCCCCAGCATTTT. Translated: CASSYSTHGNQPQHF.

The V gene is TRBV5-4, the J gene TRBJ1-4; D call uncertain. CDR3 length: 14 amino acids. Germline V lookup: CDR1 SGHNT, CDR2 YYREEE (reference sequence). The germline V and J ends were trimmed by 4 bases and 8 bases, with 15 bases remaining between them. The CDR3 coding sequence is TGTGCCAGCAGCCTAGGACGGCGCGGGGAAAAACTGTTTTTT. It encodes CASSLGRRGEKLFF.

The rearrangement links TRBV2 to TRBJ2-6, with D possibly being TRBD1 (6 bases). V lost 5 bases and J 4 bases, leaving 12 bases between the germline ends. CDR3 length: 15 residues. The germline gives CDR1 SNHLY, CDR2 FYNNEI. For the CDR3, the DNA is TGTGCCAGCAGTACACAGGGTACCGGGGCCAACGTCCTGACTTTC. Its translation is CASSTQGTGANVLTF. Using reference TRBV2 and TRBJ2-6 for the parts outside the CDR3, the full variable domain is EPEVTQTPSHQVTQMGQEVILRCVPISNHLYFYWYRQILGQKVEFLVSFYNNEISEKSEIFDDQFSVERPDGSNFTLKIRSTKLEDSAMYFCASSTQGTGANVLTFGAGSRLTVL.

The CDR3 sequence is CASSKRQGAGNTIYF. CDR3 nucleotides: TGTGCCAGCAGCAAGCGACAGGGGGCAGGAAACACCATATATTTT. The chain employs TRBV11-3 and TRBJ1-3; TRBD1 aligns across 10 bases. The J segment lost 4 bases and the V segment lost 5 bases, leaving 5 bases of the junction unmatched. The germline V gene encodes CDR1 SGHNT and CDR2 YENEEA. The CDR3 runs 15 residues. The full variable domain, completed using reference TRBV11-3 and TRBJ1-3, is EAGVVQSPRYKIIEKKQPVAFWCNPISGHNTLYWYLQNLGQGPELLIRYENEEAVDDSQLPKDRFSAERLKGVDSTLKIQPAELGDSAVYLCASSKRQGAGNTIYFGEGSWLTVV.

The chain combines TRBV5-1 with TRBJ2-3, with TRBD2 matching over 10 bases. Germline V gene data show CDR1 as SGHRS and CDR2 as YFSETQ. Trimming took 0 bases from V and 3 from J; bases not matched to a gene: 4. The CDR3 extends over 16 amino acids. CDR3 in amino acids: CASSLAGTSVTDTQYF. CDR3 coding DNA: TGCGCCAGCAGCTTGGCAGGGACTAGCGTAACAGATACGCAGTATTTT.

This sequence joins TRBV7-2 and TRBJ1-1, with D maybe TRBD1 (5 bases). Germline loops: CDR1 SGHTA, CDR2 FQGNSA. CDR3 length: 14 residues. Trimming pared 1 base from V and 6 bases from J, leaving 12 bases between. In nucleotides, the CDR3 is TGTGCCAGCAGCTTAGTAACTCAGGGCGCTGAAGCTTTCTTT. Protein product: CASSLVTQGAEAFF.

V usage is TRBV5-1 and J usage is TRBJ2-7; D possibly corresponds to TRBD1 (6 bases). Trimming took 0 bases from V and 2 from J, leaving 12 bases between them. CDR1 is SGHRS, CDR2 YFSETQ, per germline. The CDR3 has 15 amino acids. The CDR3 DNA follows: TGCGCCAGCAGCTTGGAGGCAGGGGAGCCCTACGAGCAGTACTTC. Residues: CASSLEAGEPYEQYF.

The chain uses TRBV19 and TRBJ2-1, with 16 bases aligning to TRBD2. CDR3 length equals 18 residues. Germline V CDR1 and CDR2: LNHDA, SQIVND (reference sequence). The V and J ends lost 3 bases and 1 base, in that order; junction bases with no gene match: 3. The CDR3 sequence is CASSMGLAGGRSYNEQFF. CDR3 sequence (DNA): TGTGCCAGTAGTATGGGACTAGCGGGGGGGCGGTCCTACAATGAGCAGTTCTTC.

This clone was picked up a small number of times. The V and J genes are TRBV7-2 and TRBJ1-2; 7 nucleotides agree with TRBD1. The CDR3 loop spans 17 amino acids. V lost 1 base and J lost 3; bases outside the gene matches: 11. The germline CDR1 and CDR2 sequences are SGHTA and FQGNSA. The CDR3: CASSLVGGGSFDYGYTF. The CDR3 DNA follows: TGTGCCAGCAGCTTAGTGGGAGGGGGCTCCTTTGACTATGGCTACACCTTC.